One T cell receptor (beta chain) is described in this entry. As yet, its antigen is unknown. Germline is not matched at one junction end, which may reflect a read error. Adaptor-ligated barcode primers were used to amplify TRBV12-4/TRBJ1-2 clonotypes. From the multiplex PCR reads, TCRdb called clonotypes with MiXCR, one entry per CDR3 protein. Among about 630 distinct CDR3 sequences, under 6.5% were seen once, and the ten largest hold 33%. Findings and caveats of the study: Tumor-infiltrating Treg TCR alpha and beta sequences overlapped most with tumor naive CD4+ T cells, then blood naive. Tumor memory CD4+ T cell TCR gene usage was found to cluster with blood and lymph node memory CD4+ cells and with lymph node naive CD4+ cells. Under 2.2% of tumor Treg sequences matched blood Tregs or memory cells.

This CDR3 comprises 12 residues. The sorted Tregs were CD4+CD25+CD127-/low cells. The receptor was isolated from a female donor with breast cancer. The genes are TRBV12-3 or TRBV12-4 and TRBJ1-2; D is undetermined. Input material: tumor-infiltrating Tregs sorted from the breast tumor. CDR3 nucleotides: TGTGCCAGCATTTTAAGGGAGGCGGGCTACAGCTTC. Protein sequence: CASILREAGYSF.